The rows below give T cell receptor beta chains drawn from one sample of a study of identical twins. TCRdb re-analysed the 5' RACE reads in MiXCR, keeping a single row per CDR3 protein. The data hold about 390,000 distinct CDR3 sequences, with 8.5% to 10% observed a single time. Sequenced sample: naive T cells sorted from blood. The receptors stem from a woman aged 45-65 years in good health. The CDR3 runs from the conserved cysteine through the conserved F or W. The D gene is left open where the match is weak. Not all rows give a size; the values are once, few, many and, for expanded clones, a class.

v_call: TRBV5-1
d_call: .
clone_size: few
j_call: TRBJ2-3
cdr3_nt: TGCGCCAGCAGCTTGGGGCGCCCAAGCACAGATACGCAGTATTTT
cdr3_aa: CASSLGRPSTDTQYF

v_call: TRBV2
d_call: TRBD2
clone_size: .
j_call: TRBJ2-3
cdr3_nt: TGTGCCAGCAGTGACAGGGCTAGCGGGGGCACAGATACGCAGTATTTT
cdr3_aa: CASSDRASGGTDTQYF

v_call: TRBV7-2
d_call: .
clone_size: few
j_call: TRBJ2-3
cdr3_nt: TGTGCCAGCAGCTTAATGGCTATGAGCACAGATACGCAGTATTTT
cdr3_aa: CASSLMAMSTDTQYF

v_call: TRBV11-3
d_call: .
clone_size: .
j_call: TRBJ2-3
cdr3_nt: TGTGCCAGTTCTCGGTACGATACGCAGTATTTT
cdr3_aa: CASSRYDTQYF

v_call: TRBV7-6
d_call: TRBD2
clone_size: .
j_call: TRBJ2-7
cdr3_nt: TGTGCCAGTAGACTAGCGGGAGGGCACTACGAGCAGTACTTC
cdr3_aa: CASRLAGGHYEQYF

v_call: TRBV5-8
d_call: .
clone_size: few
j_call: TRBJ2-2
cdr3_nt: TGTGCCAGCAGCGGGGGGTCCCGTCGCGCCGGGGAGCTGTTTTTT
cdr3_aa: CASSGGSRRAGELFF

v_call: TRBV24-1
d_call: TRBD2
clone_size: .
j_call: TRBJ2-3
cdr3_nt: TGTGCCACCAGTGACCTCGGACTAGCGGGAGTGGCGGATACGCAGTATTTT
cdr3_aa: CATSDLGLAGVADTQYF

v_call: TRBV5-1
d_call: .
clone_size: .
j_call: TRBJ1-1
cdr3_nt: TGCGTCAGCAGCTTGGGGCAGGAAGCTTTCTTT
cdr3_aa: CVSSLGQEAFF

v_call: TRBV7-2
d_call: .
clone_size: many
j_call: TRBJ2-3
cdr3_nt: TGTGCCAGCAGCTTAGCGGGACACCGCACAGATACGCAGTATTTT
cdr3_aa: CASSLAGHRTDTQYF

v_call: TRBV29-1
d_call: .
clone_size: few
j_call: TRBJ1-4
cdr3_nt: TGCAGCGTTGCCCACCTAACAGGGTCGGAAAAACTGTTTTTT
cdr3_aa: CSVAHLTGSEKLFF

v_call: TRBV12-3/TRBV12-4
d_call: .
clone_size: .
j_call: TRBJ2-7
cdr3_nt: TGTGCCAGCGGGGGGGCAGTGTTATACGAGCAGTACTTC
cdr3_aa: CASGGAVLYEQYF

v_call: TRBV11-2
d_call: .
clone_size: few
j_call: TRBJ2-1
cdr3_nt: TGTGCCAGCAGCTTAGGCGTAGGGGGTAGACACCACAATGAGCAGTTCTTC
cdr3_aa: CASSLGVGGRHHNEQFF